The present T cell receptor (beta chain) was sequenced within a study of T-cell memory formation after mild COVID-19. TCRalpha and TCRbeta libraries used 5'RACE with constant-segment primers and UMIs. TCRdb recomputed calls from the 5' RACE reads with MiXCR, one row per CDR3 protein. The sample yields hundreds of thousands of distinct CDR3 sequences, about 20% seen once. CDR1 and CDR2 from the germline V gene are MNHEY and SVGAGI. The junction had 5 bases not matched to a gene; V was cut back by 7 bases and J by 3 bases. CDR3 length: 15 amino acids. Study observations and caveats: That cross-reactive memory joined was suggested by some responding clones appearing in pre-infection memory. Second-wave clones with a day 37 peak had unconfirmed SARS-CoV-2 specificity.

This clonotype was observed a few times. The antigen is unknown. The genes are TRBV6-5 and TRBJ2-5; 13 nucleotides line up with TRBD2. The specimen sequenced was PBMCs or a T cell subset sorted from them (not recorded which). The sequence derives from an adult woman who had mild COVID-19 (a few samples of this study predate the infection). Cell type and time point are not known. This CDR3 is CASITLAGGKETQYF. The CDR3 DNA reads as TGTGCCAGCATCACACTAGCGGGGGGGAAAGAGACCCAGTACTTC.